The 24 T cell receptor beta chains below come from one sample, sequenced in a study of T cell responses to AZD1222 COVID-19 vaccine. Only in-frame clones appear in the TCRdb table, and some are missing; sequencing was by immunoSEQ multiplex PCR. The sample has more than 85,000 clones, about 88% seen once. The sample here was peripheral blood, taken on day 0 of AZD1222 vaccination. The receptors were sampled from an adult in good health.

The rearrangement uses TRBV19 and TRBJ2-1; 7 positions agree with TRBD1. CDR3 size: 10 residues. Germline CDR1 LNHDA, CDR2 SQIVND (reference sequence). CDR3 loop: CSSRGNEQFF. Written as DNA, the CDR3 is TGTTCGAGCAGGGGGAATGAGCAGTTCTTC.

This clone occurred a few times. The CDR3: CASSVADGGNSPLHF. The CDR3 region has the DNA TGTGCCAGCAGCGTAGCGGACGGGGGCAATTCACCCCTCCACTTT. This chain links TRBV9 with TRBJ1-6, with D maybe TRBD1 (6 bases). Looked up from germline, CDR1 is SGDLS and CDR2 is YYNGEE. This CDR3 region has 15 residues. V shed 0 bases and J shed 7 bases, with 11 bases lying between them.

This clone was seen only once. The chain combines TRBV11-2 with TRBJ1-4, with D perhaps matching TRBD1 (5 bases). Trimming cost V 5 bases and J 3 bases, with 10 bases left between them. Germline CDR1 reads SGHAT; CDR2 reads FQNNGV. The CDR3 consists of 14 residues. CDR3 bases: TGTGCCAGCAGCCCTACGGGGCCTAATGAAAAACTGTTTTTT. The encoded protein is CASSPTGPNEKLFF.

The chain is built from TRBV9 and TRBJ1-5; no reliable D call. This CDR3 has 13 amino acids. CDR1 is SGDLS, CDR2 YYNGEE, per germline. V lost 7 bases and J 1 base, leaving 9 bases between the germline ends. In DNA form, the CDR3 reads TGTGCCAGCTCTATAGGGAGCAATCAGCCCCAGCATTTT. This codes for CASSIGSNQPQHF.

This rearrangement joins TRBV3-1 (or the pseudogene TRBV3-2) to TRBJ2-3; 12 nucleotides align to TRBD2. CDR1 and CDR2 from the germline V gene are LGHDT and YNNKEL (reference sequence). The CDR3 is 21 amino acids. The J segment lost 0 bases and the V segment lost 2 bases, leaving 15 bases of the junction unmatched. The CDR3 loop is CASSQKYSRTSGRYSTDTQYF. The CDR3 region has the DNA TGTGCCAGCAGCCAAAAGTATTCTCGCACTAGCGGGAGGTATAGCACAGATACGCAGTATTTT.

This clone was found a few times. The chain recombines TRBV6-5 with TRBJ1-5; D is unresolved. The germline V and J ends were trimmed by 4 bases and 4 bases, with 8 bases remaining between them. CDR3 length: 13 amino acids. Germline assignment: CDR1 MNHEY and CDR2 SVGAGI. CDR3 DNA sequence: TGTGCCAGCAGTTCGGAGATAAATCAGCCCCAGCATTTT. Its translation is CASSSEINQPQHF.

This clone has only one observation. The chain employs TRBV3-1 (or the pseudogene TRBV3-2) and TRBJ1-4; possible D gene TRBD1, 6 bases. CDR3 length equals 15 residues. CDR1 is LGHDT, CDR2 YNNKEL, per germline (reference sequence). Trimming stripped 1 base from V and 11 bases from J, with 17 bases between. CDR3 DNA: TGTGCCAGCAGCCAAGTGGGCGGGGGGCGTCGTAAACTGTTTTTT. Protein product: CASSQVGGGRRKLFF.

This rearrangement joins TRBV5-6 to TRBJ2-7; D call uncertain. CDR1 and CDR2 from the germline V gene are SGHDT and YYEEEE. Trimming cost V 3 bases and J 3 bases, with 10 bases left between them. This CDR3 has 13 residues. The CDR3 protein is CASSSWRLYEQYF. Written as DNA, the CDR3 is TGTGCCAGCAGCTCTTGGAGACTCTACGAGCAGTACTTC.

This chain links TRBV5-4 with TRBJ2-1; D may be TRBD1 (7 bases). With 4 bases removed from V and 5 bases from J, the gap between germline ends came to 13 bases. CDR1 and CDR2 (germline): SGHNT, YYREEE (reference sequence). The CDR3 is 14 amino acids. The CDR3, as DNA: TGTGCCAGCAGCCAGGGGGGTTCCGACAATGAGCAGTTCTTC. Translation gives CASSQGGSDNEQFF.

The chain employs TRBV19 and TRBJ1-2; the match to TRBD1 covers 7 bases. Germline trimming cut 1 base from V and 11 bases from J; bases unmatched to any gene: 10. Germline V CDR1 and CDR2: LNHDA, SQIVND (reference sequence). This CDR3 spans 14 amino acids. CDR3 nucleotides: TGTGCCAGTAGTATAGGACCGGGACAGAAAGGGTACACCTTC. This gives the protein CASSIGPGQKGYTF.

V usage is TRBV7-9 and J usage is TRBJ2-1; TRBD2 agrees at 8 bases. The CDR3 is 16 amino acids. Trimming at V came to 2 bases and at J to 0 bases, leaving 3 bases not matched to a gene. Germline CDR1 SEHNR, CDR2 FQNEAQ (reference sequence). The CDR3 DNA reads TGTGCCAGCAGCTTAAGAACTAGCGGCTCCTACAATGAGCAGTTCTTC. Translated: CASSLRTSGSYNEQFF. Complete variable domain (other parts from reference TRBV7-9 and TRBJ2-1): DTGVSQNPRHKITKRGQNVTFRCDPISEHNRLYWYRQTLGQGPEFLTYFQNEAQLEKSRLLSDRFSAERPKGSFSTLEIQRTEQGDSAMYLCASSLRTSGSYNEQFFGPGTRLTVL.

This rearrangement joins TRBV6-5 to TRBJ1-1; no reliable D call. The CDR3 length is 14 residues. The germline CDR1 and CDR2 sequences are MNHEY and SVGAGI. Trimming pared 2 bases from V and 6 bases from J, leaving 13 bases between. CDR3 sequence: CASSYKVPSAEAFF. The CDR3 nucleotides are TGTGCCAGCAGTTACAAGGTTCCGAGCGCTGAAGCTTTCTTT.

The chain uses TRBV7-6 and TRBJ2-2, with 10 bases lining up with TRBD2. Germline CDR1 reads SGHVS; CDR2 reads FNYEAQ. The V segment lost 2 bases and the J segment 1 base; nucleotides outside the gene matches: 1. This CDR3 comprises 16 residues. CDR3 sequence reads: CASSLRLAGNTGELFF. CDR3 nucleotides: TGTGCCAGCAGCTTAAGACTAGCGGGGAACACCGGGGAGCTGTTTTTT.

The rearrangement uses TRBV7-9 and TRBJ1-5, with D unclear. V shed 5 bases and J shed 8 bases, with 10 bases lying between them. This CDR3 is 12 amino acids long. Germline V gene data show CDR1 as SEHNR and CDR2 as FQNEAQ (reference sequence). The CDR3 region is CASSHRLEPQHF. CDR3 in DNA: TGTGCCAGCAGCCACCGGTTAGAGCCCCAGCATTTT.

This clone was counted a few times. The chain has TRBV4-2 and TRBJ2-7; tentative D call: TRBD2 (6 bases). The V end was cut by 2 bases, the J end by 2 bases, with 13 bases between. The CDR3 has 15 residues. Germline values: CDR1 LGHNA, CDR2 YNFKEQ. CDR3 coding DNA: TGTGCCAGCAGCCAACCAGAGGGAGGCCCCTACGAGCAGTACTTC. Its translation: CASSQPEGGPYEQYF.

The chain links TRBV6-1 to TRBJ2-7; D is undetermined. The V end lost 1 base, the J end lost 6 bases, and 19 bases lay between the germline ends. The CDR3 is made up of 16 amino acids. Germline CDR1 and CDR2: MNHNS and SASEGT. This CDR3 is CASSEDIYFLFPEQYF. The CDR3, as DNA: TGTGCCAGCAGTGAAGATATTTATTTCCTCTTCCCCGAGCAGTACTTC.

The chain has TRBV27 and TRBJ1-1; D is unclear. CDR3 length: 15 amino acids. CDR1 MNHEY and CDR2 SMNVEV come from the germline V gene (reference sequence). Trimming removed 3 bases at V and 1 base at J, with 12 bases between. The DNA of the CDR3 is TGTGCCAGCAGTTTCGGTCCAATGGGGAACACTGAAGCTTTCTTT. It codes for CASSFGPMGNTEAFF.

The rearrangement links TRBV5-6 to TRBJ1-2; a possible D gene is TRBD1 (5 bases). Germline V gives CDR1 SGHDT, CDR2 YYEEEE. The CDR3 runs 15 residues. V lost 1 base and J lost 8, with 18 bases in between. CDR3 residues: CASSLFQGISSGYTF. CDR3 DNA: TGTGCCAGCAGCTTGTTTCAGGGTATATCATCGGGCTACACCTTC.

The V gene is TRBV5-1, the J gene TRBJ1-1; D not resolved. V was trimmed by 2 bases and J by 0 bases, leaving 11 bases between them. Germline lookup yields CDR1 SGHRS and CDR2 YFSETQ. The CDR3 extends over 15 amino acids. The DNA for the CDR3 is TGCGCCAGCAGCTTCCTAGAGGGCATGAACACTGAAGCTTTCTTT. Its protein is CASSFLEGMNTEAFF. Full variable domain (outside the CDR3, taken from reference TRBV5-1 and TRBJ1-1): KAGVTQTPRYLIKTRGQQVTLSCSPISGHRSVSWYQQTPGQGLQFLFEYFSETQRNKGNFPGRFSGRQFSNSRSEMNVSTLELGDSALYLCASSFLEGMNTEAFFGQGTRLTVV.

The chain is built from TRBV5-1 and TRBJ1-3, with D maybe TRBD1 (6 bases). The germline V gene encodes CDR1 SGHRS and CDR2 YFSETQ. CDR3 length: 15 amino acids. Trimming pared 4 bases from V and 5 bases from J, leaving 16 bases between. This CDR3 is CASSVQGDLRNTIYF. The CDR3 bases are TGCGCCAGCAGCGTACAGGGCGACTTGAGAAACACCATATATTTT.

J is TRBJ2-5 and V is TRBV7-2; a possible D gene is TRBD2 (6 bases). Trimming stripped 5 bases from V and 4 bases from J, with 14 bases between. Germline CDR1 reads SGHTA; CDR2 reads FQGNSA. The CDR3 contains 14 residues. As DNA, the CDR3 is TGTGCCAGCAGCCCCACTAGCTGGGGAGAGACCCAGTACTTC. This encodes CASSPTSWGETQYF.

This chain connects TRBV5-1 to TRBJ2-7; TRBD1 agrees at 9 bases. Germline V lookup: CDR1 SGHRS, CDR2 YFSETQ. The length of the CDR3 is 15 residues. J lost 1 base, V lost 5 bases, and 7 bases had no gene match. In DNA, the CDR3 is TGCGCCAGCAGTTCCAGGACAGGGGATTCCTACGAGCAGTACTTC. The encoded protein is CASSSRTGDSYEQYF.

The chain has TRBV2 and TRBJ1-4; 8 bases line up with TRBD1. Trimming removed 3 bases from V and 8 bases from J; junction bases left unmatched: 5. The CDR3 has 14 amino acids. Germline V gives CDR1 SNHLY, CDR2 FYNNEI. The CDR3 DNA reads TGTGCCAGCAGTGACAGGACAGGGCGGGAAAAACTGTTTTTT. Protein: CASSDRTGREKLFF.

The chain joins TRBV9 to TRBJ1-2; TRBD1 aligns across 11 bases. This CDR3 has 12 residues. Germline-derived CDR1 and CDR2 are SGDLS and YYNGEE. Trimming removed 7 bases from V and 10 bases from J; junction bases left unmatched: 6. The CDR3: CASSGDRGAYTF. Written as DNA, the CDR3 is TGTGCCAGCTCGGGGGACAGGGGGGCCTACACCTTC.